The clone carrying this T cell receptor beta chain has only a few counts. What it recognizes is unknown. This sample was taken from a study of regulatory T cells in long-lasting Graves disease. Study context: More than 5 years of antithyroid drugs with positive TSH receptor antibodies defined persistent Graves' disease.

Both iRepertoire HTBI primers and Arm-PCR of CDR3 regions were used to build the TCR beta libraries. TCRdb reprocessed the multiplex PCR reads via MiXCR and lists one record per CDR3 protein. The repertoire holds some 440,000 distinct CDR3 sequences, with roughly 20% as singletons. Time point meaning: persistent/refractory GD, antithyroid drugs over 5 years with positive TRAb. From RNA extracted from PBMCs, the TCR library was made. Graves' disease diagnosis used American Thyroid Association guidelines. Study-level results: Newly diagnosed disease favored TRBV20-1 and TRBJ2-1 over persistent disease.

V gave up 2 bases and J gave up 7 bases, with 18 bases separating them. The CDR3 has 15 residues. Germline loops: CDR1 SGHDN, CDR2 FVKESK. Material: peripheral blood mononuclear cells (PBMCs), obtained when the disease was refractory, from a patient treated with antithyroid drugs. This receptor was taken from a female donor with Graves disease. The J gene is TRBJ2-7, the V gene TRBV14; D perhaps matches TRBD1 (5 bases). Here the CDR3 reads CASSQSGSGLGEQYF. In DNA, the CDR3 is TGTGCCAGCAGCCAATCAGGGTCCGGGTTAGGGGAGCAGTACTTC. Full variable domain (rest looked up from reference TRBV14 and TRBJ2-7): EAGVTQFPSHSVIEKGQTVTLRCDPISGHDNLYWYRRVMGKEIKFLLHFVKESKQDESGMPNNRFLAERTGGTYSTLKVQPAELEDSGVYFCASSQSGSGLGEQYFGPGTRLTVT.